These 18 T cell receptor beta chains originate from one sample sequenced in a study of blood T cell repertoires in COVID-19. Here immunoSEQ multiplex PCR was the method, and the copy in TCRdb shows in-frame clones only, minus some. The sample carries about 6,300 clones, approximately 90% recorded once. The material sequenced was peripheral blood. The receptors here all came from a human donor in a cohort sampled during active COVID-19.

The rearrangement links TRBV6-6 to TRBJ2-7; the match to TRBD1 covers 7 bases. The CDR3 loop spans 15 amino acids. The germline CDR1 and CDR2 sequences are MNHNY and SVGAGI (reference sequence). J gave up 3 bases and V 4 bases, and 9 bases lay outside the gene matches. The CDR3 loop reads CASSWNGRQGYEQYF. Here the CDR3 DNA reads TGTGCCAGCAGTTGGAATGGTCGACAGGGCTACGAGCAGTACTTC.

This clone was recorded once. The V call is TRBV19, the J call TRBJ2-2, with 7 bases fitting TRBD1. V shed 9 bases, J shed 7 bases, and the junction held 8 bases outside the gene matches. The CDR3 is made up of 13 amino acids. Looked up from germline, CDR1 is LNHDA and CDR2 is SQIVND (reference sequence). The CDR3 is CASRDRAGGELFF. In DNA form, the CDR3 reads TGTGCCAGCCGAGACAGGGCTGGCGGGGAGCTGTTTTTT.

The V and J genes are TRBV7-2 and TRBJ2-3, with D perhaps TRBD1 (6 bases). The CDR3 covers 15 residues. Per germline, CDR1 SGHTA and CDR2 FQGNSA. V was pared by 2 bases and J by 0 bases, with 9 bases between. CDR3 protein: CASSLWGQSTDTQYF. In DNA form, the CDR3 reads TGTGCCAGCAGCTTATGGGGGCAGAGCACAGATACGCAGTATTTT.

The J gene is TRBJ2-1, the V gene TRBV2; 9 bases are a match to TRBD2. The V gene's germline CDR1 is SNHLY and CDR2 FYNNEI. The CDR3 contains 15 residues. With 7 bases clipped from V and 10 bases from J, the junction kept 14 bases outside the gene matches. The CDR3 bases are TGTGCCAGCAAGGTAGCGGGAGATGAGGGGCGCGAGCAGTTCTTC. It yields the protein CASKVAGDEGREQFF.

This clone was seen just once. The gene calls are TRBV30 and TRBJ1-6; 7 bases fit TRBD1. CDR1 is GTSNPN, CDR2 SVGIG, per germline (reference sequence). The J segment lost 4 bases and the V segment lost 1 base, leaving 4 bases of the junction unmatched. This CDR3 has 15 residues. CDR3 amino acids: CAWSAGQAYNSPLHF. In DNA, the CDR3 is TGTGCCTGGAGTGCCGGACAGGCGTATAATTCACCCCTCCACTTT.

This clone turned up a few times. As DNA, the CDR3 is TGTGCCAGCAGTTTTGGACACAATCAGCCCCAGCATTTT. This gives the protein CASSFGHNQPQHF. The chain couples TRBV12-3 or TRBV12-4 to TRBJ1-5, with D perhaps matching TRBD1 (5 bases). V was shortened by 3 bases and J by 3 bases, with 6 bases between the two germline ends. The CDR3 has 13 amino acids.

J is TRBJ2-7 and V is TRBV4-1; 10 bases fit TRBD1. Germline V gives CDR1 MGHRA, CDR2 YSYEKL. There are 16 residues in the CDR3. J gave up 3 bases and V 1 base, and 6 bases lay outside the gene matches. CDR3 DNA: TGCGCCAGCAGCCAAGTGACAGGGGGCAGGGGCTACGAGCAGTACTTC. It is translated as CASSQVTGGRGYEQYF.

J is TRBJ2-1 and V is TRBV3-1 (or the pseudogene TRBV3-2); a weak D match, TRBD1 (6 bases). V gave up 4 bases and J gave up 7 bases, with 17 bases separating them. The CDR3 is made up of 15 amino acids. CDR1 is LGHDT and CDR2 is YNNKEL in the germline V gene (reference sequence). CDR3 residues: CASSRFEGQENEQFF. Written as DNA, the CDR3 is TGTGCCAGCAGCCGTTTTGAGGGACAAGAAAATGAGCAGTTCTTC.

This clone was observed once. The chain uses TRBV7-2 and TRBJ1-3; TRBD1 might be the D (6 bases). V was clipped by 5 bases and J by 4 bases, with 12 bases between them. The germline V gene has CDR1 SGHTA and CDR2 FQGNSA. This CDR3 contains 14 residues. CDR3 amino acids: CASSAQGFGNTIYF. The CDR3 DNA reads as TGTGCCAGCAGCGCGCAGGGGTTCGGAAACACCATATATTTT.

The V gene is TRBV27, the J gene TRBJ1-6, with 9 bases aligning to TRBD1. The CDR3 is 17 amino acids. The V and J ends lost 5 bases and 8 bases, in that order; junction bases with no gene match: 13. CDR1 and CDR2 (germline): MNHEY, SMNVEV (reference sequence). CDR3 nucleotide sequence: TGTGCCAGCAGTGCTAGCTACAGGGGGCCTCGGGATTCACCCCTCCACTTT. Protein: CASSASYRGPRDSPLHF.

This sequence joins TRBV5-1 and TRBJ2-2; 14 positions match TRBD2. This CDR3 contains 19 residues. Germline CDR1 is SGHRS and CDR2 is YFSETQ. J lost 4 bases, V lost 3 bases, and 11 bases had no gene match. The CDR3 here is CASSSGPGTSGGLTGELFF. In nucleotides, the CDR3 is TGCGCCAGCAGCTCCGGGCCTGGGACTAGCGGGGGCCTCACCGGGGAGCTGTTTTTT.

The chain links TRBV7-9 to TRBJ2-5, with D possibly being TRBD1 (6 bases). The V and J ends lost 6 bases and 1 base respectively, with 18 bases between them. CDR3 length equals 16 residues. Germline assignment: CDR1 SEHNR and CDR2 FQNEAQ (reference sequence). In nucleotides, the CDR3 is TGTGCCAGCAGGGAAGACCCCGGACAGTCCCAAGAGACCCAGTACTTC. It translates to CASREDPGQSQETQYF.

This rearrangement joins TRBV3-1 (or the pseudogene TRBV3-2) to TRBJ1-6; 9 nucleotides line up with TRBD1. The germline gives CDR1 LGHDT, CDR2 YNNKEL (reference sequence). This CDR3 spans 16 amino acids. The V and J ends lost 3 bases and 2 bases, in that order; junction bases with no gene match: 2. CDR3: CASSQRTGAYNSPLHF. CDR3 DNA sequence: TGTGCCAGCAGCCAGAGGACAGGGGCCTATAATTCACCCCTCCACTTT.

The chain carries TRBV30 and TRBJ1-5; 7 bases align to TRBD1. Germline assignment: CDR1 GTSNPN and CDR2 SVGIG (reference sequence). The CDR3 extends over 15 amino acids. Trimming at V came to 5 bases and at J to 1 base, leaving 8 bases not matched to a gene. CDR3 sequence reads: CAWEARGLSNQPQHF. CDR3 nucleotide sequence: TGTGCCTGGGAGGCCAGGGGGTTAAGCAATCAGCCCCAGCATTTT.

Only one count was recorded for this clone. The CDR3 region is CASGQGPFSGNTIYF. In DNA, the CDR3 is TGTGCCAGCGGACAGGGTCCTTTCTCTGGAAACACCATATATTTT. The chain carries TRBV6-5 and TRBJ1-3, with TRBD1 matching 8 bases. This CDR3 is built from 15 residues. V dropped 8 bases and J dropped 0; count of bases not matched to a gene: 6. CDR1 is MNHEY, CDR2 SVGAGI, per germline.

The chain employs TRBV7-9 and TRBJ2-7, with a possible D match to TRBD2 (6 bases). In germline, CDR1 is SEHNR, CDR2 FQNEAQ (reference sequence). V lost 1 base and J lost 2, with 9 bases in between. The CDR3 has 14 amino acids. In DNA form, the CDR3 reads TGTGCCAGCAGCTTAGAGGAGGGCGCCTACGAGCAGTACTTC. Its translation: CASSLEEGAYEQYF.

This clone was seen a handful of times. V usage is TRBV7-9 and J usage is TRBJ1-3; maybe TRBD1 (5 bases). The CDR3 spans 16 residues. V dropped 5 bases and J dropped 4 bases, with 18 bases sitting between them. From germline, CDR1 is SEHNR and CDR2 FQNEAQ (reference sequence). Here the CDR3 DNA reads TGTGCCAGCAGCCCCAGCGGGGCAGGGCAAGGAAACACCATATATTTT. It specifies CASSPSGAGQGNTIYF.

J is TRBJ2-2 and V is TRBV27; 8 nucleotides align to TRBD2. Germline V CDR1 and CDR2: MNHEY, SMNVEV (reference sequence). The CDR3 sequence is 17 residues long. Germline trimming cut 3 bases from V and 8 bases from J; bases unmatched to any gene: 14. CDR3 bases: TGTGCCAGCAGTTTCCTCCCTCGCGGGGGGCGAGGGGGGGAGCTGTTTTTT. Amino acids: CASSFLPRGGRGGELFF.